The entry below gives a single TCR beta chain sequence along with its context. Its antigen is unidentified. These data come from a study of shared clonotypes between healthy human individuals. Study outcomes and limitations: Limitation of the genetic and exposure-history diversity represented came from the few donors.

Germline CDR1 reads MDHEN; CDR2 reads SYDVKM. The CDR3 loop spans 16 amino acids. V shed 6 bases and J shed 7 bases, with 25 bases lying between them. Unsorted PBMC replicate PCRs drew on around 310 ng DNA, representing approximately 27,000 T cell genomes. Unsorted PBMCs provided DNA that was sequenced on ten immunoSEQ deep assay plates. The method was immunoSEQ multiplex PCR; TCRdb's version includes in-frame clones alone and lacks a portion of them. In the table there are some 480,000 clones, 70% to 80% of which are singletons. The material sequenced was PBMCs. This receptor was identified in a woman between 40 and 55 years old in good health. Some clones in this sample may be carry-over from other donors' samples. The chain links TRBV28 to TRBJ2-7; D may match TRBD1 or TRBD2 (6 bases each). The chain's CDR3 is CASSATVGGRDWEQYF. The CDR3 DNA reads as TGTGCCAGCAGCGCCACGGTAGGGGGGAGAGATTGGGAGCAGTACTTC.